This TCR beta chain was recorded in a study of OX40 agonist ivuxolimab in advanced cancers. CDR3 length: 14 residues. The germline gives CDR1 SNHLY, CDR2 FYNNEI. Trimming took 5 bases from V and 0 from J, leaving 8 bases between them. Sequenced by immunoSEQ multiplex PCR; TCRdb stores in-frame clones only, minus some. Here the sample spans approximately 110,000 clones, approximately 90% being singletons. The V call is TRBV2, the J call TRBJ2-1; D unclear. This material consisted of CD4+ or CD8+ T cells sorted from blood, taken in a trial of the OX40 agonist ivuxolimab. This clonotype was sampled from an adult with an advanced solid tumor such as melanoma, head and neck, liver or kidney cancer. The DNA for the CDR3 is TGTGCCAGCAGTCTCGCTTACTCCTACAATGAGCAGTTCTTC. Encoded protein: CASSLAYSYNEQFF.